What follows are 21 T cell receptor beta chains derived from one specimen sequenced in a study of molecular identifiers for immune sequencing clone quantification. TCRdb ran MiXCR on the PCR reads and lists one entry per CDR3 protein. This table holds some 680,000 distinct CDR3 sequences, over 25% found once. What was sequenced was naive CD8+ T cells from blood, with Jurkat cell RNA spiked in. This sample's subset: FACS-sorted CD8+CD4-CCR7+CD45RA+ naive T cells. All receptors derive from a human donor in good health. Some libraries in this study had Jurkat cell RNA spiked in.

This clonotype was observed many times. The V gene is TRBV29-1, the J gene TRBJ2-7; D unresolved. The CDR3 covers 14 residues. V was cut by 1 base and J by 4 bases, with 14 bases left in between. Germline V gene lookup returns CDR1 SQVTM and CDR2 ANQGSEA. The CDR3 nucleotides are TGCAGCGTTGAAGTCCGGGCAAAGGATTACGAGCAGTACTTC. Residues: CSVEVRAKDYEQYF.

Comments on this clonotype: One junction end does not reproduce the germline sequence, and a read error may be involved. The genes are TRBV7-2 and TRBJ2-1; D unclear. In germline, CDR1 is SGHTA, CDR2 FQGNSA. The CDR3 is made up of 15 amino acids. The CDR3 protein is CASSLVTGARNEQLF. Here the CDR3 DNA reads TGTGCCAGCAGCTTAGTGACTGGCGCCCGCAATGAGCAGCTCTTC.

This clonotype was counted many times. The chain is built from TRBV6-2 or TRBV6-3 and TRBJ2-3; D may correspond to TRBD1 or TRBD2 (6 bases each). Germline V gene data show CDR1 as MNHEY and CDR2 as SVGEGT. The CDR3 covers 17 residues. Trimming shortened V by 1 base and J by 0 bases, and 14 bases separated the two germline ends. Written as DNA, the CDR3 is TGTGCCAGCAGTTACTTGGTTCGGGGGCTTAGCACAGATACGCAGTATTTT. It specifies CASSYLVRGLSTDTQYF.

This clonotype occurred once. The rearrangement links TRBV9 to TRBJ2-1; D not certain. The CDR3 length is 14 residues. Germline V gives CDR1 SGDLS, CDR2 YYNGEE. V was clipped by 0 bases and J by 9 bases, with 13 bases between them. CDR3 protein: CASSVGGNPSEQFF. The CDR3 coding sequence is TGTGCCAGCAGCGTAGGGGGTAACCCAAGTGAGCAGTTCTTC.

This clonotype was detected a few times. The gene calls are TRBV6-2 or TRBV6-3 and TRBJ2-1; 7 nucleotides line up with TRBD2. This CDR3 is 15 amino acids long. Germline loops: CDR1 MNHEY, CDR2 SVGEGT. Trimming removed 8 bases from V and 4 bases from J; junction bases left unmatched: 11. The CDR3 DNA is TGTGCCAGCGGTTTAGCGGGCAATCTATACAATGAGCAGTTCTTC. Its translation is CASGLAGNLYNEQFF.

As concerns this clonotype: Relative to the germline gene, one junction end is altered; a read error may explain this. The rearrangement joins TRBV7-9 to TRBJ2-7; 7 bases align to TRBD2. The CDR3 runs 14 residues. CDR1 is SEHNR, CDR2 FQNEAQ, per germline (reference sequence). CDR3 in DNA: TGTGCCAGCAGCTTACCGGGACTACCCTACGAGCAGTGCTTC. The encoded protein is CASSLPGLPYEQCF.

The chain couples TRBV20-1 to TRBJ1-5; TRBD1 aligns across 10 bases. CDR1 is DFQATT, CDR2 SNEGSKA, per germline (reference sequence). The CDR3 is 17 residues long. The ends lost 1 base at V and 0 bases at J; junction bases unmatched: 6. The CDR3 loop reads CSARGGQGSDSNQPQHF. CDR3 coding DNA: TGCAGTGCTAGAGGGGGACAGGGGTCTGATAGCAATCAGCCCCAGCATTTT.

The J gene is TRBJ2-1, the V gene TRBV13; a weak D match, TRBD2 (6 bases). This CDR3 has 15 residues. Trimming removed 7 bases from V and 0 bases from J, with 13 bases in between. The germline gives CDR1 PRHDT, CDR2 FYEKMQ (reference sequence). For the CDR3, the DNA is TGTGCCAGCAACTCGGAGGGGAGCTCCTACAATGAGCAGTTCTTC. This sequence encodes CASNSEGSSYNEQFF.

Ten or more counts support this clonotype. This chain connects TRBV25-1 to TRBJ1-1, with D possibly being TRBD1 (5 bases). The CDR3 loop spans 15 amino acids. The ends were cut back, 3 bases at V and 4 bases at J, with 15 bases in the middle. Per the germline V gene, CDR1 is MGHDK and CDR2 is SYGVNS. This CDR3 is CASSDRVGAATEAFF. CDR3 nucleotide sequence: TGTGCCAGCAGTGACAGGGTTGGGGCGGCCACTGAAGCTTTCTTT.

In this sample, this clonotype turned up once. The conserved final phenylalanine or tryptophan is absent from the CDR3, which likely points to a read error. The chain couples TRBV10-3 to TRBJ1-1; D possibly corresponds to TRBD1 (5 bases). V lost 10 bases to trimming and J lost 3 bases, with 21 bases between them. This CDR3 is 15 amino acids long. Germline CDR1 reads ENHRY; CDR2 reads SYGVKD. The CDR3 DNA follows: TGTGCCACCAGGAAACAAGGGACGGAAGACACTGAAGCTTTCCTT. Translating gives CATRKQGTEDTEAFL.

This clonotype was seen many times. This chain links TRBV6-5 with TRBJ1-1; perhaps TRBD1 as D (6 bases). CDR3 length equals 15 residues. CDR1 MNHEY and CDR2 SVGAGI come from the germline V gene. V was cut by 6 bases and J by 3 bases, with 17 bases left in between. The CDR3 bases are TGTGCCAGCAGACCCACAGGGTCGGGGTACACTGAAGCTTTCTTT. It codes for CASRPTGSGYTEAFF.

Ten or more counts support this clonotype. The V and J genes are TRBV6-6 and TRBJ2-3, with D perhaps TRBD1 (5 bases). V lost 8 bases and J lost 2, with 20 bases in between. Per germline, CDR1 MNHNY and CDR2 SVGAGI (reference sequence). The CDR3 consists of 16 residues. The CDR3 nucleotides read TGTGCCAGCCTACTGTCAGGGCCGACCTACACAGATACGCAGTATTTT. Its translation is CASLLSGPTYTDTQYF.

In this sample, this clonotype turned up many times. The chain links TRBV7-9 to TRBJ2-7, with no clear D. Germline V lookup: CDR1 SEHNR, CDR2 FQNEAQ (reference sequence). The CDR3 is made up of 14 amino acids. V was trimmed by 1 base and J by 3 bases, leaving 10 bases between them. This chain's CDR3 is CASSLDRLGYEQYF. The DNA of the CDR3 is TGTGCCAGCAGCTTAGATCGGCTGGGCTACGAGCAGTACTTC. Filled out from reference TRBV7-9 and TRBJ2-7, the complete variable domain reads DTGVSQNPRHKITKRGQNVTFRCDPISEHNRLYWYRQTLGQGPEFLTYFQNEAQLEKSRLLSDRFSAERPKGSFSTLEIQRTEQGDSAMYLCASSLDRLGYEQYFGPGTRLTVT.

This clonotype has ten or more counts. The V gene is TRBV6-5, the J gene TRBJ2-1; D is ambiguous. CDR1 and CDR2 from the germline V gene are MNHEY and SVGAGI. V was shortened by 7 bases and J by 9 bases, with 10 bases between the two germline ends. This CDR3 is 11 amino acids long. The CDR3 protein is CASTQHGEQFF. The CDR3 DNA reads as TGTGCCAGCACCCAGCACGGTGAGCAGTTCTTC.

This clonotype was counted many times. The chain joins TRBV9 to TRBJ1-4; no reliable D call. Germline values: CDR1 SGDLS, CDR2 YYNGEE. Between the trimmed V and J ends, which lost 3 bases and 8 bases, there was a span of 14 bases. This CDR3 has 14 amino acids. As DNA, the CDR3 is TGTGCCAGCAGCGCAGGACGGAGAGGGGAAAAACTGTTTTTT. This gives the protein CASSAGRRGEKLFF.

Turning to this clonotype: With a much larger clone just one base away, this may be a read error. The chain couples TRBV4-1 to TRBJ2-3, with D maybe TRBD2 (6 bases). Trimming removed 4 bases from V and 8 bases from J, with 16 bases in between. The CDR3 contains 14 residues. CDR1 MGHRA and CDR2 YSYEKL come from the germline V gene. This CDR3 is CASSPAGGDATQYF. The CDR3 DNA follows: TGCGCCAGCAGCCCCGCCGGAGGGGATGCTACGCAGTATTTT.

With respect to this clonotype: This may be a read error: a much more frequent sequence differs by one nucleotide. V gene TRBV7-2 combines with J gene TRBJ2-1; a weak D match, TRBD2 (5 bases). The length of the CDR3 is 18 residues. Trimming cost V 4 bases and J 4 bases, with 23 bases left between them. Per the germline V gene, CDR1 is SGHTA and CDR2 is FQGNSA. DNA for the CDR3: TGTGCCAGCAGCTATGACTTAGGGAGACCTCACCCTTACAATGAGCAGTTCTTC. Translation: CASSYDLGRPHPYNEQFF.

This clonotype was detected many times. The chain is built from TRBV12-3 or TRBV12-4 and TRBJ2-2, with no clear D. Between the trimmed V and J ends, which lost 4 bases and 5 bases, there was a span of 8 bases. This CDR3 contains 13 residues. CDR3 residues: CASSSHATGELFF. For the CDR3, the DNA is TGTGCCAGCAGTTCACATGCAACCGGGGAGCTGTTTTTT.

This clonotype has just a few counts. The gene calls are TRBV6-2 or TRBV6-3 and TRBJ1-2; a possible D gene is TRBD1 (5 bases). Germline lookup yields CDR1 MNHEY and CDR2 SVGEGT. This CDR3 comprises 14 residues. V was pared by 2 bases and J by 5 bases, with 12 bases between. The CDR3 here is CASSYRDRPYGYTF. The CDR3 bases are TGTGCCAGCAGTTACCGGGACCGACCTTATGGCTACACCTTC.

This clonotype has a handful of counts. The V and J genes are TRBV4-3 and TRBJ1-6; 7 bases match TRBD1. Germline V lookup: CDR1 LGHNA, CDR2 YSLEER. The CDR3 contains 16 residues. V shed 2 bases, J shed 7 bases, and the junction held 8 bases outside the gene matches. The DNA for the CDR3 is TGCGCCAGCAGCCAACTCGCTCCGGGACAGAATTCACCCCTCCACTTT. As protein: CASSQLAPGQNSPLHF.

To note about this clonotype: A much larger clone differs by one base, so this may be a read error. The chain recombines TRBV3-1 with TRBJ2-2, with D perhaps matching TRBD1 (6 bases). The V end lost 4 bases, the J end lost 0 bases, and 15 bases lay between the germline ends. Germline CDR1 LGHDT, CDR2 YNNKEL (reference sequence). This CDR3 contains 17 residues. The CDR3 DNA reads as TGTGCCAGCAGCCCCATCACAGGGAAGACGAACACCGGGGAGCTGTTTTTT. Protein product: CASSPITGKTNTGELFF.